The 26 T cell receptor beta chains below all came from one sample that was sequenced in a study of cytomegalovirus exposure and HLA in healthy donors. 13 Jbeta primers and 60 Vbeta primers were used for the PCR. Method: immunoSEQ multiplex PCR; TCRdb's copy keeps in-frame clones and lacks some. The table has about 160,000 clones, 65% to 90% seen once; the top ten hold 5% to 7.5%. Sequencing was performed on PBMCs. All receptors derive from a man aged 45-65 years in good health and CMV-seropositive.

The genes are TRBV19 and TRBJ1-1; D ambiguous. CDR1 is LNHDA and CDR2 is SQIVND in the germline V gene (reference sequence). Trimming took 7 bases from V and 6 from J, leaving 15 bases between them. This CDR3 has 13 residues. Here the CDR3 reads CASTDRQRSEAFF. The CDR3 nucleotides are TGTGCCAGTACCGATCGCCAGCGCTCTGAAGCTTTCTTT. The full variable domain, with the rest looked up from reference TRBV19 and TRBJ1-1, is DGGITQSPKYLFRKEGQNVTLSCEQNLNHDAMYWYRQDPGQGLRLIYYSQIVNDFQKGDIAEGYSVSREKKESFPLTVTSAQKNPTAFYLCASTDRQRSEAFFGQGTRLTVV.

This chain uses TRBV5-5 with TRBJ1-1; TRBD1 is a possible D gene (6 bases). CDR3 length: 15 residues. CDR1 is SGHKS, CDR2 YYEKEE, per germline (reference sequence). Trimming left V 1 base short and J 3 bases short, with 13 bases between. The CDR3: CASSLTLAGDTEAFF. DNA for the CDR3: TGTGCCAGCAGCTTGACCCTGGCAGGGGACACTGAAGCTTTCTTT.

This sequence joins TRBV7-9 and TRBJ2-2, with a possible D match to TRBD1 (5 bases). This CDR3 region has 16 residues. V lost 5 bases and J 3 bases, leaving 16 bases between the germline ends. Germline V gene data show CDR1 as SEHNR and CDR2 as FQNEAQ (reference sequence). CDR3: CASSLRQGKDTGELFF. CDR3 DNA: TGTGCCAGCAGCCTAAGGCAGGGAAAGGACACCGGGGAGCTGTTTTTT.

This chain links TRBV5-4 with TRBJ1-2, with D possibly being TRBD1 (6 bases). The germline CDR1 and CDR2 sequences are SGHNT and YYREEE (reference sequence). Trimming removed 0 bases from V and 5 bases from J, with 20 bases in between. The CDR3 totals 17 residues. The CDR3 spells CASSLVRGAGEMYGYTF. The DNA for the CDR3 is TGTGCCAGCAGCTTGGTGCGGGGGGCAGGGGAAATGTATGGCTACACCTTC.

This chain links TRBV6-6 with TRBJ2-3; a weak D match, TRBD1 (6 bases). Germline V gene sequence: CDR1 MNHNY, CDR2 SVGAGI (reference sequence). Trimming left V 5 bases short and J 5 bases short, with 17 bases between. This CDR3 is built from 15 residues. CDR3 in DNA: TGTGCCAGCAGTCCCGAGCAGGGGCATTTAGATACGCAGTATTTT. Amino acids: CASSPEQGHLDTQYF.

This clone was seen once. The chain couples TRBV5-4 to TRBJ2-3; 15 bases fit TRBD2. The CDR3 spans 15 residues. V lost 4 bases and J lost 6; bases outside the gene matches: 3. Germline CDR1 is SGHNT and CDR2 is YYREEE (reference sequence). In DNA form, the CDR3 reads TGTGCCAGCAGCCCCGGGACTAGCGGGAGGGATACGCAGTATTTT. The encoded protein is CASSPGTSGRDTQYF.

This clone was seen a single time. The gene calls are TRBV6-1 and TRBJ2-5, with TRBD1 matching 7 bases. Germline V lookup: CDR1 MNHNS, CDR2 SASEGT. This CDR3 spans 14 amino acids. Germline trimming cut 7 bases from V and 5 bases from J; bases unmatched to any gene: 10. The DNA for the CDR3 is TGTGCCAGCAAAGAATGGTACAGGGGTGAGACCCAGTACTTC. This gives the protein CASKEWYRGETQYF.

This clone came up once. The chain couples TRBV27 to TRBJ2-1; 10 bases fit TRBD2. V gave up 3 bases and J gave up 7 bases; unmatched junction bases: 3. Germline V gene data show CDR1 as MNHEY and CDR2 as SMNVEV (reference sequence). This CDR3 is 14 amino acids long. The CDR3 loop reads CASSLSGGGNEQFF. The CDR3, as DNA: TGTGCCAGCAGTTTGAGCGGGGGGGGGAATGAGCAGTTCTTC.

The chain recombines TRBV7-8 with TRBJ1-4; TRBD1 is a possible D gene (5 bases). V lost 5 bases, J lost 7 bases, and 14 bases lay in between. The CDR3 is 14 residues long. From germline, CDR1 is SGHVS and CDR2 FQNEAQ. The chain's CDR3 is CASSRGAGGEKLFF. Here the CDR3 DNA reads TGTGCCAGCAGCCGGGGAGCCGGGGGTGAAAAACTGTTTTTT.

In DNA form, the CDR3 reads TGTGCCAGCAGTCGACAGAAAACGATGAACACTGAAGCTTTCTTT. It encodes CASSRQKTMNTEAFF. This rearrangement joins TRBV2 to TRBJ1-1, with D possibly being TRBD1 (5 bases). V lost 5 bases to trimming and J lost 0 bases, with 13 bases between them. In germline, CDR1 is SNHLY, CDR2 FYNNEI. The CDR3 consists of 15 residues.

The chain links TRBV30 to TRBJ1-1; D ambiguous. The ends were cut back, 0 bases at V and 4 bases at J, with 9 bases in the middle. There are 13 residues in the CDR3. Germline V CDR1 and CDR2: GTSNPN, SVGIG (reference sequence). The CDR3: CAWSVRDRTEAFF. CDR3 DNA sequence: TGTGCCTGGAGTGTGAGGGATCGCACTGAAGCTTTCTTT.

In DNA form, the CDR3 reads TGTGCCAGCAGTTTGGGGCAGAGTATCTACGAGCAGTACTTC. It specifies CASSLGQSIYEQYF. The J gene is TRBJ2-7, the V gene TRBV6-6; TRBD1 is a possible D gene (5 bases). V was clipped by 4 bases and J by 3 bases, with 13 bases between them. The CDR3 length is 14 residues. Germline CDR1 reads MNHNY; CDR2 reads SVGAGI (reference sequence).

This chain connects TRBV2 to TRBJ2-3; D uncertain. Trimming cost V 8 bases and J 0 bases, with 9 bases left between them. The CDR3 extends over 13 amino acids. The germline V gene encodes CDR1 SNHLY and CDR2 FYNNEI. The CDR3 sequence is CASAEPSTDTQYF. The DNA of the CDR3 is TGTGCCAGCGCGGAACCGAGCACAGATACGCAGTATTTT.

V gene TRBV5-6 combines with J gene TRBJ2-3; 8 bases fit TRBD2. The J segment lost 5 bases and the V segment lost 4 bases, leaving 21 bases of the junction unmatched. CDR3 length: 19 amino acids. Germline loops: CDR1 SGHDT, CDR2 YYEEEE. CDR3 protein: CASSLGLLERERVIDTQYF. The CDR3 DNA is TGTGCCAGCAGCCTGGGCCTTTTAGAGCGGGAGAGGGTGATAGATACGCAGTATTTT.

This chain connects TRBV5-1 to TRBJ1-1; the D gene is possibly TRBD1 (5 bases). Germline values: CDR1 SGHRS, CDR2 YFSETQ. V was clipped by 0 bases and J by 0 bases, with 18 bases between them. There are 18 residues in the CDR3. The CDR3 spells CASSLGSGGGRMNTEAFF. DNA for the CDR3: TGCGCCAGCAGCTTGGGGTCCGGGGGAGGTAGAATGAACACTGAAGCTTTCTTT.

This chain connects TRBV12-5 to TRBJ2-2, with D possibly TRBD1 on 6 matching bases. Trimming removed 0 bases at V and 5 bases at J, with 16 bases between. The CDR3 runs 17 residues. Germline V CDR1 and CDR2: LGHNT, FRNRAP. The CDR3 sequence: CASGLVRGTGGTGELFF. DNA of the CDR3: TGTGCTAGTGGTTTGGTAAGGGGGACCGGAGGAACCGGGGAGCTGTTTTTT.

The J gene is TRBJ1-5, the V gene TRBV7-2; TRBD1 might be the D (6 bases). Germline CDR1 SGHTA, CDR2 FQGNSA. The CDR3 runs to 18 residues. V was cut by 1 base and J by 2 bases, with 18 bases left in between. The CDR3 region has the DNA TGTGCCAGCAGCTTAGTCTCCCAGGGGTATACGGGCAATCAGCCCCAGCATTTT. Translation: CASSLVSQGYTGNQPQHF. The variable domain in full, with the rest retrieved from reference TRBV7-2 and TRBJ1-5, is GAGVSQSPSNKVTEKGKDVELRCDPISGHTALYWYRQSLGQGLEFLIYFQGNSAPDKSGLPSDRFSAERTGGSVSTLTIQRTQQEDSAVYLCASSLVSQGYTGNQPQHFGDGTRLSIL.

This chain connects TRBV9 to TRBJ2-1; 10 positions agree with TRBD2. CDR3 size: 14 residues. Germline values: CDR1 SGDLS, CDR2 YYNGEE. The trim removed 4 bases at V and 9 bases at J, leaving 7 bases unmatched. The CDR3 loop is CASSPLAGDREQFF. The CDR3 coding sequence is TGTGCCAGCAGCCCCCTAGCGGGAGATCGTGAGCAGTTCTTC.

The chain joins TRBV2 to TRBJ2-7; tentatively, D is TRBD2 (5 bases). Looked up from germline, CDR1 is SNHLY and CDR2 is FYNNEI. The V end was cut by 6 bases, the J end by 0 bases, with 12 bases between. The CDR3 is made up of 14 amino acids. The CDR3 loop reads CASRDSRSSYEQYF. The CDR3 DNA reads TGTGCCAGCAGGGACTCCCGGAGCTCCTACGAGCAGTACTTC.

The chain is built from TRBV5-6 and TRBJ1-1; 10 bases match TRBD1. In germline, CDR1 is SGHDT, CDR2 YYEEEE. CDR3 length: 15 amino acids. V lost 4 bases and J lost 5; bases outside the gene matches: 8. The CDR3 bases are TGTGCCAGCAGCAGGGGACAGGGGAAAAGAACTGAAGCTTTCTTT. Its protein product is CASSRGQGKRTEAFF. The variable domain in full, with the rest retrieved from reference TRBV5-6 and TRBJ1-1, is DAGVTQSPTHLIKTRGQQVTLRCSPKSGHDTVSWYQQALGQGPQFIFQYYEEEERQRGNFPDRFSGHQFPNYSSELNVNALLLGDSALYLCASSRGQGKRTEAFFGQGTRLTVV.

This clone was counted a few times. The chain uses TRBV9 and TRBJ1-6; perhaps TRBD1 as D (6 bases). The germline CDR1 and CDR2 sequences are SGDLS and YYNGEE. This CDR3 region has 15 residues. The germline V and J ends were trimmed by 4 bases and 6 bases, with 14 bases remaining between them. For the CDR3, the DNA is TGTGCCAGCAGCTTCAGGGGCGACGGTAATTCACCCCTCCACTTT. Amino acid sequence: CASSFRGDGNSPLHF.

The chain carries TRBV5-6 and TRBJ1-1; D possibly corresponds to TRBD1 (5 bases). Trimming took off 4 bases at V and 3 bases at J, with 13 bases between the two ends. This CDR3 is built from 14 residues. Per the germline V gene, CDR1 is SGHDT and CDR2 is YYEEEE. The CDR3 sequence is CASSGGSGYTEAFF. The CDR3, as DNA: TGTGCCAGCAGCGGGGGGTCGGGGTACACTGAAGCTTTCTTT.

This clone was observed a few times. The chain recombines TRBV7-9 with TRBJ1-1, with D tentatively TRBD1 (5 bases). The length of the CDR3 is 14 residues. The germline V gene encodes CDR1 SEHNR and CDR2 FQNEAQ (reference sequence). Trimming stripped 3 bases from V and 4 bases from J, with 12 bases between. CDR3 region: CASSLLREATEAFF. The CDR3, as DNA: TGTGCCAGCAGCTTGCTCAGGGAGGCCACTGAAGCTTTCTTT.

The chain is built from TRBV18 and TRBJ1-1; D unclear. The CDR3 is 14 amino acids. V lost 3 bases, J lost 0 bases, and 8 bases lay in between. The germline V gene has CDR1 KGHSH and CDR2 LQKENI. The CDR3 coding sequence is TGTGCCAGCTCACCCGGCCGGGTGAACACTGAAGCTTTCTTT. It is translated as CASSPGRVNTEAFF.

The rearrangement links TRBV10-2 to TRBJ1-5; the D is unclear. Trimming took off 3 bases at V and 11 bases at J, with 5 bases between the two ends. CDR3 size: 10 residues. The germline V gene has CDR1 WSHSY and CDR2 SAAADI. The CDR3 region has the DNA TGCGCCAGCAGTGACGGGACCCAGCATTTT. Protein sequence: CASSDGTQHF.

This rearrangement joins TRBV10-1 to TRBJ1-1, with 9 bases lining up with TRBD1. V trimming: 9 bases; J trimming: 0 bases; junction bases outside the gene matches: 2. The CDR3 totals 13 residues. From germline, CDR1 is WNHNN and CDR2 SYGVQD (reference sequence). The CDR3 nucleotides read TGCGCCAGTCGGACAGGGGTGAACACTGAAGCTTTCTTT. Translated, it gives CASRTGVNTEAFF.